This T cell receptor (beta chain) was documented in a study of blood T cell repertoires in COVID-19. Across the whole study: T cells, B-cell-depleted T cells, or PBMCs provided the cDNA or gDNA that served as material.

Libraries were prepared by immunoSEQ multiplex PCR; TCRdb keeps only in-frame clonotypes and omits some of them. The data hold approximately 58,000 clones, with 77% observed a single time. Germline-derived CDR1 and CDR2 are DFQATT and SNEGSKA (reference sequence). CDR3 size: 19 residues. Trimming cost V 3 bases and J 0 bases; bases outside gene matches: 14. The J gene is TRBJ2-7, the V gene TRBV20-1; 13 nucleotides align to TRBD2. The clonotype was recovered from a man between 65 and 85 years old with active or convalescent COVID-19. Source material: peripheral blood. The CDR3 DNA sequence: TGCAGTGCTAGTTCCTGGGGGACTAGCGGGAACTGGAGCTCCTACGAGCAGTACTTC. Residues: CSASSWGTSGNWSSYEQYF.